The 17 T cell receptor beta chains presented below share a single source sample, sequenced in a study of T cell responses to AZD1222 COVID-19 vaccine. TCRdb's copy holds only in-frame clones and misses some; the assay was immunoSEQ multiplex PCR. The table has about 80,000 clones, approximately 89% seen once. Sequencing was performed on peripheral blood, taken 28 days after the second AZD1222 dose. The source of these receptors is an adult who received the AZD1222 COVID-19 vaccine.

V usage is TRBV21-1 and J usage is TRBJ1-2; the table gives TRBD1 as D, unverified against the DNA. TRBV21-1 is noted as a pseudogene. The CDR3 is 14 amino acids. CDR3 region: CASSKWRQSYGYTF. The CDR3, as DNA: TGTGCCAGCAGCAAGTGGCGACAGAGCTATGGCTACACCTTC.

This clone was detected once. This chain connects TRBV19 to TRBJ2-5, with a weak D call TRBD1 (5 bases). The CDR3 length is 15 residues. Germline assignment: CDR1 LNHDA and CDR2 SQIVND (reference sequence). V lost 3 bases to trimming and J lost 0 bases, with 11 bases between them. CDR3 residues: CASSMSAGHQETQYF. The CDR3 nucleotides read TGTGCCAGTAGTATGTCGGCAGGGCACCAAGAGACCCAGTACTTC.

CDR3 sequence: CASSDSPGLAGGNEQFF. DNA of the CDR3: TGTGCCAGCAGTGACTCACCGGGACTAGCGGGAGGCAATGAGCAGTTCTTC. The chain carries TRBV6-4 and TRBJ2-1, with TRBD2 matching 15 bases. CDR1 is MRHNA, CDR2 SNTAGT, per germline. V was clipped by 0 bases and J by 6 bases; unmatched bases: 3. CDR3 length equals 17 residues.

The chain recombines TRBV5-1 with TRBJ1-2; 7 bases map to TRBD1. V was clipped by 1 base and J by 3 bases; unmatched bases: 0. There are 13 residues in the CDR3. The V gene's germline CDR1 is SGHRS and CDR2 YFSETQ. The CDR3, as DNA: TGCGCCAGCAGCTTGACAGGGGACTATGGCTACACCTTC. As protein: CASSLTGDYGYTF.

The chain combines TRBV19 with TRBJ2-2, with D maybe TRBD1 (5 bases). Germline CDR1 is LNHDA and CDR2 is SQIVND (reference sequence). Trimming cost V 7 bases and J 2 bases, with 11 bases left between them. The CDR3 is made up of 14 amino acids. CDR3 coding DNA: TGTGCCAGTATAGGACACCTAAACACCGGGGAGCTGTTTTTT. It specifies CASIGHLNTGELFF.

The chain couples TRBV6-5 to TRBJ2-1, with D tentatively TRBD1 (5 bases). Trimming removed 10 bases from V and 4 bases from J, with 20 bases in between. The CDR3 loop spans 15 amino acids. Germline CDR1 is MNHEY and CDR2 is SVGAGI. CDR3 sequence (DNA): TGTGCCACCCAGGGTGCGGTGGGCTTATACAATGAGCAGTTCTTC. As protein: CATQGAVGLYNEQFF.

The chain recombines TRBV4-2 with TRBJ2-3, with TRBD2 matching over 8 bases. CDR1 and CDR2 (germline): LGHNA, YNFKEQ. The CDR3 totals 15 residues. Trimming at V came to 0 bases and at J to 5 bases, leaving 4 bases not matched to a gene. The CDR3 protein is CASSQEAGVKDTQYF. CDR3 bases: TGTGCCAGCAGCCAAGAAGCGGGAGTTAAAGATACGCAGTATTTT.

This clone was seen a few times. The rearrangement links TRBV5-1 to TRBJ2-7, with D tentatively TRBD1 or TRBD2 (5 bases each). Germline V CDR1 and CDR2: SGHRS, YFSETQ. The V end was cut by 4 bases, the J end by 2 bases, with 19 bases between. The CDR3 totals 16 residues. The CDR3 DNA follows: TGCGCCAGCAGCCTGGGAGAGGGGACGAGGACCTACGAGCAGTACTTC. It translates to CASSLGEGTRTYEQYF.

CDR3 nucleotides: TGTGCCAGCAGTTTTGGCGGGAACCCCTACGAGCAGTACTTC. This encodes CASSFGGNPYEQYF. This chain links TRBV28 with TRBJ2-7; tentative D call: TRBD2 (6 bases). The V gene's germline CDR1 is MDHEN and CDR2 SYDVKM. The CDR3 is 14 residues long. V was trimmed by 3 bases and J by 2 bases, leaving 11 bases between them. The whole variable domain, filled in from reference TRBV28 and TRBJ2-7, reads DVKVTQSSRYLVKRTGEKVFLECVQDMDHENMFWYRQDPGLGLRLIYFSYDVKMKEKGDIPEGYSVSREKKERFSLILESASTNQTSMYLCASSFGGNPYEQYFGPGTRLTVT.

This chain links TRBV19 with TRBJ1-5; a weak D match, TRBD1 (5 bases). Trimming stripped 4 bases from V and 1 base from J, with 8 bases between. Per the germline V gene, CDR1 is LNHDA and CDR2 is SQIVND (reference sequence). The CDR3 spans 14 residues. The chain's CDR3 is CASSNQGSNQPQHF. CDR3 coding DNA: TGTGCCAGTAGTAATCAGGGAAGCAATCAGCCCCAGCATTTT.

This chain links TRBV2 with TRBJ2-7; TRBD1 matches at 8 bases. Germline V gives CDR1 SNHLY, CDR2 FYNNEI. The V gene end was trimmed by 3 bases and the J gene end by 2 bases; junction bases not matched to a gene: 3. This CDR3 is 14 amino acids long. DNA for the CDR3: TGTGCCAGCAGTGATGGACAGGGTGCCTACGAGCAGTACTTC. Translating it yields CASSDGQGAYEQYF.

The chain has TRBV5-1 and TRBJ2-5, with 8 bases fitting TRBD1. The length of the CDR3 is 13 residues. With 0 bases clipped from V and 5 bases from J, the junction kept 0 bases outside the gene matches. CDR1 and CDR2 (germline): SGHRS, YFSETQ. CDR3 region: CASSLAGGETQYF. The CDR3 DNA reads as TGCGCCAGCAGCTTGGCAGGGGGCGAGACCCAGTACTTC.

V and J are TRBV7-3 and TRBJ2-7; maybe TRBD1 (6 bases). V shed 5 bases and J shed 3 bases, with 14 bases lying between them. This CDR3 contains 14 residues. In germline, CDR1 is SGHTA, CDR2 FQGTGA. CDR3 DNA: TGTGCCAGCAGCCAGACCGGGACAAACTACGAGCAGTACTTC. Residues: CASSQTGTNYEQYF.

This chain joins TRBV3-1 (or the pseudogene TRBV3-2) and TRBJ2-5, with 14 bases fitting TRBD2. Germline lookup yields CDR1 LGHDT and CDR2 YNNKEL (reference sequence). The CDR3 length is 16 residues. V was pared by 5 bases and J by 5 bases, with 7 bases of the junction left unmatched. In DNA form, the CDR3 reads TGTGCCAGCAGCACACCGACTAGCGGGAGGGTCGAGACCCAGTACTTC. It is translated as CASSTPTSGRVETQYF.

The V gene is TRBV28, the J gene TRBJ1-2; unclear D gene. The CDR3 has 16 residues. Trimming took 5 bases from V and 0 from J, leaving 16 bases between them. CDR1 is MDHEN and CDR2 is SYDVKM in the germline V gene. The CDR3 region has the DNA TGTGCCAGCAGTCCGACGCCAATCGGGGCTAACTATGGCTACACCTTC. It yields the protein CASSPTPIGANYGYTF.

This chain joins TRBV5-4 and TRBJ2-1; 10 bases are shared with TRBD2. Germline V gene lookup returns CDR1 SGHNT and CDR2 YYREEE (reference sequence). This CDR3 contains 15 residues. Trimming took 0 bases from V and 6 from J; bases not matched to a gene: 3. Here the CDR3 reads CASSLVGLAPNEQFF. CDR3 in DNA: TGTGCCAGCAGCTTGGTGGGACTAGCGCCCAATGAGCAGTTCTTC.

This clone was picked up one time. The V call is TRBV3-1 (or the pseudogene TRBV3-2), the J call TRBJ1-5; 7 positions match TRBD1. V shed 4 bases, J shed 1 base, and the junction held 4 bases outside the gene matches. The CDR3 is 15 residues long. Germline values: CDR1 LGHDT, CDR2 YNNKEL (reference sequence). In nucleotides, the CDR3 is TGTGCCAGCAGCCCAGAGACAGGGAGCAATCAGCCCCAGCATTTT. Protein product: CASSPETGSNQPQHF.